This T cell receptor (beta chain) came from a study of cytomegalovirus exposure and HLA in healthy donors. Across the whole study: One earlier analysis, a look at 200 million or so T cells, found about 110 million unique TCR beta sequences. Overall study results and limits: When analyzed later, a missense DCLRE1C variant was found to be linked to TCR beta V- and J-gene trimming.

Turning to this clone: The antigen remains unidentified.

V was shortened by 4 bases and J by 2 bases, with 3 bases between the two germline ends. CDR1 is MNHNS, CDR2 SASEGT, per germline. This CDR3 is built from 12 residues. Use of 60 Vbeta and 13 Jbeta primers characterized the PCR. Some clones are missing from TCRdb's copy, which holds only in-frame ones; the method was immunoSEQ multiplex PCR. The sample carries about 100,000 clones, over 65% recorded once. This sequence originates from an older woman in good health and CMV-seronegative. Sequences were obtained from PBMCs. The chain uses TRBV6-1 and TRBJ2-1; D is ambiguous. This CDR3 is CASSGAYNEQFF. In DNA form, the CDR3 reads TGTGCCAGCAGTGGCGCCTACAATGAGCAGTTCTTC.